This T cell receptor (beta chain) emerged from a study of Graves' ophthalmopathy and Graves' hyperthyroidism. General study findings and limits: Predictions made by the model for ophthalmopathy progression reached approximately 70% sensitivity and around 73% specificity. Blood repertoires reportedly contained most expanded thyroid clonotypes above 0.001 frequency.

Orbital computed tomography, thyroid ultrasound, TRAb, serum thyroxine and clinical symptoms formed the basis of diagnosis. A volume of approximately 10 ml of fresh peripheral blood supplied the PBMCs. RNA transcripts were the template, and TCR beta CDR3 regions were amplified from them. Second-round multiplex PCR followed a first-round RT-PCR using HTBI primers. Using its own MiXCR run on the multiplex PCR reads, TCRdb lists one record per CDR3 protein. The sample records 210,000 or so distinct CDR3 sequences, about 32% being singletons. This CDR3 has 15 residues. Germline V gene data show CDR1 as KGHSH and CDR2 as LQKENI. V dropped 2 bases and J dropped 4; count of bases not matched to a gene: 7. The table lists this clonotype with many counts. As yet, its antigen is unknown.

Input material: peripheral blood. The V and J genes are TRBV18 and TRBJ2-7; TRBD1 agrees at 8 bases. This sequence was found in a man between 45 and 60 years old with Graves' ophthalmopathy. As DNA, the CDR3 is TGTGCCAGCTCACCATCCGGGACAGGATTTTACGAGCAGTACTTC. Translation: CASSPSGTGFYEQYF.